The 32 T cell receptor beta chains reported below all come from one sample, sequenced in a study of brain T cells in children with intractable seizures. The data were produced by immunoSEQ multiplex PCR, yet TCRdb's version contains in-frame clones alone and is incomplete. The data show around 340,000 clones, about 93% seen once. Time point described: blood from clinic visit 5 months post-surgery; TSC patient then seizure free. The sample consisted of peripheral blood, taken 4 to 6 months after surgery. These receptors all come from a boy in the first two years of life with tuberous sclerosis and intractable seizures.

V and J are TRBV5-4 and TRBJ1-2; D is possibly TRBD1 (6 bases). The CDR3 totals 16 residues. Trimming removed 0 bases from V and 4 bases from J, with 16 bases in between. CDR1 is SGHNT and CDR2 is YYREEE in the germline V gene (reference sequence). For the CDR3, the DNA is TGTGCCAGCAGCTTGGGAGCTGGGGGGGCTGCCTATGGCTACACCTTC. The encoded protein is CASSLGAGGAAYGYTF.

This clone was seen just once. The CDR3 DNA follows: TGTGCCAGCAGCTTACTGCGAGCAGCCATTTCAACTAATGAAAAACTGTTTTTT. Its protein product is CASSLLRAAISTNEKLFF. The chain has TRBV11-2 and TRBJ1-4; no definite D call. This CDR3 comprises 18 residues. V lost 2 bases and J lost 0, with 16 bases in between. Germline lookup yields CDR1 SGHAT and CDR2 FQNNGV.

The rearrangement uses TRBV3-1 (or the pseudogene TRBV3-2) and TRBJ2-5; D remains ambiguous. V lost 2 bases to trimming and J lost 4 bases, with 8 bases between them. Germline-derived CDR1 and CDR2 are LGHDT and YNNKEL (reference sequence). This CDR3 comprises 13 residues. CDR3 sequence: CASSQYPGETQYF. The CDR3 DNA follows: TGTGCCAGCAGCCAATATCCCGGAGAGACCCAGTACTTC.

The chain combines TRBV5-1 with TRBJ1-2; D might be TRBD1 (5 bases). This CDR3 contains 14 residues. The V and J ends lost 0 bases and 2 bases respectively, with 8 bases between them. Germline CDR1 and CDR2: SGHRS and YFSETQ. The DNA for the CDR3 is TGCGCCAGCAGCTTGGGGAAGGGGAACTATGGCTACACCTTC. This translates into CASSLGKGNYGYTF.

This clone appeared a few times. V is TRBV6-6 and J is TRBJ1-1; D unclear. Germline lookup yields CDR1 MNHNY and CDR2 SVGAGI (reference sequence). The CDR3 is 11 residues long. The V and J ends lost 6 bases and 1 base respectively, with 3 bases between them. In nucleotides, the CDR3 is TGTGCCAGCAGGGAGAACACTGAAGCTTTCTTT. Translated: CASRENTEAFF.

This chain joins TRBV5-1 and TRBJ2-3; D may be TRBD1 (6 bases). From germline, CDR1 is SGHRS and CDR2 YFSETQ. Between the trimmed V and J ends, which lost 0 bases and 4 bases, there was a span of 15 bases. The length of the CDR3 is 16 residues. The CDR3 here is CASSLVLTKGADTQYF. The CDR3 bases are TGCGCCAGCAGCTTGGTTTTGACCAAGGGGGCAGATACGCAGTATTTT.

The CDR3 loop is CAWSVTGAGTEAFF. CDR3 nucleotide sequence: TGTGCCTGGAGTGTTACCGGGGCTGGGACTGAAGCTTTCTTT. The chain has TRBV30 and TRBJ1-1, with a tentative D call TRBD1 (5 bases). Deletions cut 0 bases from V and 5 bases from J, with 13 bases between. Germline CDR1 and CDR2: GTSNPN and SVGIG (reference sequence). The CDR3 is 14 amino acids.

The chain recombines TRBV14 with TRBJ2-1; 9 bases align to TRBD1. V lost 1 base and J lost 8; bases outside the gene matches: 6. The CDR3 covers 15 residues. CDR1 SGHDN and CDR2 FVKESK come from the germline V gene. In nucleotides, the CDR3 is TGTGCCAGCAGCCAAGGACAGGGGACAGGGTATGAGCAGTTCTTC. Protein sequence: CASSQGQGTGYEQFF.

In its sample, this clone was seen once. The chain has TRBV11-3 and TRBJ1-2, with 7 bases lining up with TRBD1. The CDR3 is 14 residues long. CDR1 SGHNT and CDR2 YENEEA come from the germline V gene. Trimming at V came to 0 bases and at J to 2 bases, leaving 0 bases not matched to a gene. For the CDR3, the DNA is TGTGCCAGCAGCTTAGACAGGGGGAACTATGGCTACACCTTC. The encoded protein is CASSLDRGNYGYTF.

V is TRBV20-1 and J is TRBJ1-5, with D tentatively TRBD1 (5 bases). V was cut by 3 bases and J by 9 bases, with 15 bases left in between. Germline CDR1 reads DFQATT; CDR2 reads SNEGSKA (reference sequence). The CDR3 is 13 residues long. CDR3 sequence: CSASLGVLRPQHF. The CDR3 coding sequence is TGCAGTGCTAGTTTGGGGGTGCTAAGGCCCCAGCATTTT.

The V gene is TRBV7-9, the J gene TRBJ1-1; no firm D call. The germline V and J ends were trimmed by 5 bases and 2 bases, with 9 bases remaining between them. CDR3 length equals 13 residues. CDR1 and CDR2 from the germline V gene are SEHNR and FQNEAQ (reference sequence). The CDR3 nucleotides are TGTGCCAGCAGCCCACTCCTTAACACTGAAGCTTTCTTT. Translated, it gives CASSPLLNTEAFF.

This chain links TRBV7-2 with TRBJ2-2, with TRBD2 matching 9 bases. The CDR3 runs 15 residues. The germline V gene has CDR1 SGHTA and CDR2 FQGNSA. Trimming removed 1 base from V and 6 bases from J; junction bases left unmatched: 3. The CDR3 loop is CASSLVAGVPGELFF. The CDR3 DNA is TGTGCCAGCAGCTTAGTAGCGGGGGTTCCCGGGGAGCTGTTTTTT. Filled out from reference TRBV7-2 and TRBJ2-2, the complete variable domain reads GAGVSQSPSNKVTEKGKDVELRCDPISGHTALYWYRQSLGQGLEFLIYFQGNSAPDKSGLPSDRFSAERTGGSVSTLTIQRTQQEDSAVYLCASSLVAGVPGELFFGEGSRLTVL.

The rearrangement links TRBV19 to TRBJ1-5, with 8 bases aligning to TRBD1. This CDR3 has 13 residues. Germline CDR1 reads LNHDA; CDR2 reads SQIVND (reference sequence). J was trimmed by 7 bases and V by 9 bases; bases with no gene match: 8. CDR3 residues: CASADRVDQPQHF. The CDR3 nucleotides read TGTGCCAGCGCGGACAGGGTCGACCAGCCCCAGCATTTT.

The V and J genes are TRBV7-8 and TRBJ1-2; D not resolved. Germline loops: CDR1 SGHVS, CDR2 FQNEAQ. With 5 bases removed from V and 2 bases from J, the gap between germline ends came to 9 bases. The CDR3 loop spans 13 amino acids. CDR3 nucleotides: TGTGCCAGCAGCGCCCGCCCCAACTATGGCTACACCTTC. This sequence encodes CASSARPNYGYTF.

As DNA, the CDR3 is TGTGCCACCAGCTCCTCACGGGGAGTGACCTACGGACAGCAGTACTTC. Its translation: CATSSSRGVTYGQQYF. The chain couples TRBV15 to TRBJ2-7; tentative D call: TRBD2 (5 bases). Germline V gene sequence: CDR1 LNHNV, CDR2 YYDKDF (reference sequence). This CDR3 region has 16 residues. Trimming cost V 5 bases and J 8 bases, with 25 bases left between them.

The chain joins TRBV7-8 to TRBJ1-6; unclear D gene. The CDR3 is 15 residues long. Germline lookup yields CDR1 SGHVS and CDR2 FQNEAQ. V was clipped by 5 bases and J by 7 bases, with 15 bases between them. As DNA, the CDR3 is TGTGCCAGCAGCCAAGACAATTACCGCAATTCACCCCTCCACTTT. Translating it yields CASSQDNYRNSPLHF.

The sample holds one count of this clone. The genes are TRBV9 and TRBJ1-1; D may be TRBD1 (5 bases). Germline V gives CDR1 SGDLS, CDR2 YYNGEE. This CDR3 has 14 amino acids. V was pared by 0 bases and J by 3 bases, with 9 bases between. CDR3 sequence (DNA): TGTGCCAGCAGCGTAGATAAGGGGCACACTGAAGCTTTCTTT. It encodes CASSVDKGHTEAFF.

The chain employs TRBV6-1 and TRBJ1-5; possibly TRBD1 for D (5 bases). Per the germline V gene, CDR1 is MNHNS and CDR2 is SASEGT. CDR3 length: 16 amino acids. V was clipped by 3 bases and J by 0 bases, with 12 bases between them. The CDR3 is CASSDGGVYSNQPQHF. The CDR3 DNA reads as TGTGCCAGCAGTGATGGAGGGGTATATAGCAATCAGCCCCAGCATTTT.

This clone was seen only once. The V gene is TRBV7-6, the J gene TRBJ2-2; no firm D call. This CDR3 contains 15 residues. Germline V gives CDR1 SGHVS, CDR2 FNYEAQ. V lost 2 bases and J lost 3, with 10 bases in between. The CDR3 region is CASSLFSLHTGELFF. CDR3 bases: TGTGCCAGCAGCTTATTCAGCCTACACACCGGGGAGCTGTTTTTT.

J is TRBJ2-3 and V is TRBV27, with D unclear. The CDR3 runs to 14 residues. V was pared by 4 bases and J by 2 bases, with 10 bases between. Germline loops: CDR1 MNHEY, CDR2 SMNVEV (reference sequence). Here the CDR3 reads CASSSLVTTDTQYF. The CDR3 DNA follows: TGTGCCAGCAGTTCCCTAGTAACCACAGATACGCAGTATTTT.

This rearrangement joins TRBV5-6 to TRBJ1-1, with unresolved D. Germline CDR1 SGHDT, CDR2 YYEEEE. This CDR3 is built from 15 residues. The ends were cut back, 4 bases at V and 0 bases at J, with 13 bases in the middle. The DNA for the CDR3 is TGTGCCAGCAGCACAAGCGGGTTGTTGAACACTGAAGCTTTCTTT. Protein sequence: CASSTSGLLNTEAFF.

The chain has TRBV6-1 and TRBJ2-1; D is unclear. This CDR3 contains 15 residues. The germline V gene has CDR1 MNHNS and CDR2 SASEGT. V was shortened by 3 bases and J by 0 bases, with 9 bases between the two germline ends. In DNA form, the CDR3 reads TGTGCCAGCAGTGAGCGGTGGAGCTCCTACAATGAGCAGTTCTTC. The encoded protein is CASSERWSSYNEQFF.

This clone was observed once. The V gene is TRBV18, the J gene TRBJ1-2; D not certain. Trimming removed 6 bases from V and 4 bases from J, with 12 bases in between. This CDR3 contains 13 residues. Per the germline V gene, CDR1 is KGHSH and CDR2 is LQKENI. CDR3 loop: CASSLGLIYGYTF. CDR3 DNA sequence: TGTGCCAGCTCCCTCGGTTTAATCTATGGCTACACCTTC.

The V call is TRBV5-6, the J call TRBJ2-4, with a weak D call TRBD1 (6 bases). V was shortened by 3 bases and J by 3 bases, with 7 bases between the two germline ends. The CDR3 sequence is 13 residues long. Germline values: CDR1 SGHDT, CDR2 YYEEEE. CDR3 sequence: CASSYRVKNIQYF. DNA of the CDR3: TGTGCCAGCAGCTACAGGGTCAAAAACATTCAGTACTTC.

The chain links TRBV7-9 to TRBJ2-1; perhaps TRBD2 as D (6 bases). CDR1 and CDR2 from the germline V gene are SEHNR and FQNEAQ (reference sequence). Trimming pared 4 bases from V and 8 bases from J, leaving 15 bases between. The CDR3 has 14 amino acids. The CDR3 nucleotides are TGTGCCAGCAGCTGGGAAGGAGGGCATTATGAGCAGTTCTTC. This codes for CASSWEGGHYEQFF.

This clone was picked up one time. This chain connects TRBV5-1 to TRBJ2-7; 10 bases match TRBD1. The germline V gene encodes CDR1 SGHRS and CDR2 YFSETQ. After removal of 1 base from V and 5 bases from J, the junction contained 3 bases not matched to a gene. CDR3 size: 14 residues. The CDR3 bases are TGCGCCAGCAGCTTGAGACAGGGGGCAGACGAGCAGTACTTC. It is translated as CASSLRQGADEQYF. The full variable domain, in which reference TRBV5-1 and TRBJ2-7 provide the parts outside the CDR3, is KAGVTQTPRYLIKTRGQQVTLSCSPISGHRSVSWYQQTPGQGLQFLFEYFSETQRNKGNFPGRFSGRQFSNSRSEMNVSTLELGDSALYLCASSLRQGADEQYFGPGTRLTVT.

This clone was found once. This sequence joins TRBV5-1 and TRBJ1-1, with D perhaps matching TRBD1 (6 bases). Germline V gene data show CDR1 as SGHRS and CDR2 as YFSETQ. The germline V and J ends were trimmed by 4 bases and 13 bases, with 29 bases remaining between them. The CDR3 loop spans 16 amino acids. The CDR3 spells CASSPRAGDKAYEGFF. The CDR3, as DNA: TGCGCCAGCAGCCCTAGGGCAGGGGATAAGGCGTATGAGGGTTTCTTT.

CDR3 sequence: CASSRGSVYNEQFF. In DNA form, the CDR3 reads TGTGCCAGTAGCCGCGGGAGCGTCTACAATGAGCAGTTCTTC. The genes are TRBV19 and TRBJ2-1, with TRBD2 matching 7 bases. Germline V lookup: CDR1 LNHDA, CDR2 SQIVND (reference sequence). The CDR3 consists of 14 residues. V lost 6 bases to trimming and J lost 3 bases; unmatched junction nucleotides: 5. The full variable domain, with the rest looked up from reference TRBV19 and TRBJ2-1, is DGGITQSPKYLFRKEGQNVTLSCEQNLNHDAMYWYRQDPGQGLRLIYYSQIVNDFQKGDIAEGYSVSREKKESFPLTVTSAQKNPTAFYLCASSRGSVYNEQFFGPGTRLTVL.

This clone was seen a single time. This sequence joins TRBV5-1 and TRBJ1-2; possible D gene TRBD1, 5 bases. Germline assignment: CDR1 SGHRS and CDR2 YFSETQ. Trimming cost V 0 bases and J 4 bases, with 10 bases left between them. There are 14 residues in the CDR3. In nucleotides, the CDR3 is TGCGCCAGCAGCTTGGAAGGGGTCAGCTATGGCTACACCTTC. The encoded protein is CASSLEGVSYGYTF.

The J gene is TRBJ2-7, the V gene TRBV24-1; D may match TRBD1 or TRBD2 (5 bases each). Germline CDR1 and CDR2: KGHDR and SFDVKD. This CDR3 region has 14 residues. Trimming removed 4 bases at V and 3 bases at J, with 12 bases between. The CDR3 loop reads CATSENGDGYEQYF. Here the CDR3 DNA reads TGTGCCACCAGTGAAAATGGGGACGGCTACGAGCAGTACTTC.

Only a few counts were recorded for this clone. The chain has TRBV19 and TRBJ2-7, with D hard to call. Trimming pared 3 bases from V and 0 bases from J, leaving 12 bases between. This CDR3 has 15 residues. Germline assignment: CDR1 LNHDA and CDR2 SQIVND (reference sequence). CDR3 sequence (DNA): TGTGCCAGTAGTATCGAGACTTCGGGCTCCTACGAGCAGTACTTC. This codes for CASSIETSGSYEQYF.

The J gene is TRBJ2-1, the V gene TRBV30; 7 bases agree with TRBD2. V shed 8 bases, J shed 6 bases, and the junction held 13 bases outside the gene matches. CDR3 length equals 14 residues. In germline, CDR1 is GTSNPN, CDR2 SVGIG (reference sequence). DNA for the CDR3: TGTGCCGGCTTAATGCGGGAGATTAGCAATGAGCAGTTCTTC. It codes for CAGLMREISNEQFF. Filled out from reference TRBV30 and TRBJ2-1, the complete variable domain reads SQTIHQWPATLVQPVGSPLSLECTVEGTSNPNLYWYRQAAGRGLQLLFYSVGIGQISSEVPQNLSASRPQDRQFILSSKKLLLSDSGFYLCAGLMREISNEQFFGPGTRLTVL.